Given below is one T cell receptor beta chain in context. This entry comes from a study of blood T cell repertoires in COVID-19. The wider study: The origin of the acute and convalescent COVID-19 samples was the United States, Italy and Spain. In each case, the material was cDNA or gDNA derived from T cells, B-cell-depleted T cells, or PBMCs.

V dropped 4 bases and J dropped 2; count of bases not matched to a gene: 1. The CDR3 is 13 residues long. Germline values: CDR1 LGHDT, CDR2 YNNKEL (reference sequence). Authors' data handling: Reference gene primer amplification gave estimated nucleated cell counts. Produced via immunoSEQ multiplex PCR; TCRdb's table is partial and in-frame only. V, J and clone size are taken as reported in that table, and D and trimming were inferred from the DNA itself. The sample has around 99,000 clones, 90% seen once. The chain couples TRBV3-1 (or the pseudogene TRBV3-2) to TRBJ1-2; TRBD1 agrees at 7 bases. Material for sequencing was peripheral blood. The receptor was isolated from a man aged 45-65 years with acute or convalescent COVID-19. The CDR3 loop reads CASSPTGNYGYTF. CDR3 coding DNA: TGTGCCAGCAGCCCGACAGGGAACTATGGCTACACCTTC.